This T cell receptor (beta chain) comes out of a study of T cells in Graves' hyperthyroidism and ophthalmopathy. TCR beta CDR3 regions were amplified from RNA. HTBI primers drove first-round RT-PCR of the TCR CDR3. Each CDR3 protein is one row after TCRdb ran MiXCR on the multiplex PCR reads. The sample records roughly 420,000 distinct CDR3 sequences, around a sixth being singletons. There are 14 residues in the CDR3. Trimming took 5 bases from V and 4 from J, leaving 10 bases between them. The germline V gene encodes CDR1 KGHDR and CDR2 SFDVKD. This clonotype appeared many times. This TCR was recovered from a woman aged 18-29 years with Graves' hyperthyroidism. Source material: blood. The V call is TRBV24-1, the J call TRBJ2-2, with D possibly matching TRBD1 (6 bases). CDR3 residues: CATSGTDSTGELFF. The CDR3 bases are TGTGCCACCAGTGGGACAGATAGCACCGGGGAGCTGTTTTTT.